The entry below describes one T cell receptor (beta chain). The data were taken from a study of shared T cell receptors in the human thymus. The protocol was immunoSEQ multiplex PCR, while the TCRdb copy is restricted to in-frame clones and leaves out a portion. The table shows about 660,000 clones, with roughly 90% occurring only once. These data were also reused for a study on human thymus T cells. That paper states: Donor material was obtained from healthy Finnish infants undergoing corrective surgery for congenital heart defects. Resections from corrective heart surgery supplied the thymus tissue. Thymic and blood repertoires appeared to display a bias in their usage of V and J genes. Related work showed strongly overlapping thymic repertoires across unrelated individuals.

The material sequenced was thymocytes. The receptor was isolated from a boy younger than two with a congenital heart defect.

The CDR3 protein is CASSDSVGNQPQHF. CDR3 coding DNA: TGTGCCAGCAGTGACTCGGTAGGCAATCAGCCCCAGCATTTT. This chain uses TRBV25-1 with TRBJ1-5, with unresolved D. The CDR3 has 14 amino acids. Germline V gene data show CDR1 as MGHDK and CDR2 as SYGVNS. The V and J ends lost 3 bases and 2 bases respectively, with 8 bases between them.